The text below deals with one TCR beta chain. Antigen unknown. For the library, individual cDNA molecules each received unique molecular identifiers. Per the study methods: Counts of TCRs in each sample centred on a median of 95,638 and extended from approximately 25,000 to 650,000. One entry per CDR3 protein results from TCRdb running MiXCR on the RACE reads. TCRdb assigned the V and J calls; the authors' analysis was not used. The sample comprises under 95,000 distinct CDR3 sequences, about 8.6% of which are singletons, and approximately 2.8% rests with the top ten. This specimen comes from a study of human T cells and chemical hapten exposure. Findings and caveats of the study: The study found that DPC sensitization did not change TCRs above 1 in 1000 frequency.

The CDR3 loop spans 15 amino acids. Time point in this sample: healthy volunteer bleed at 2 weeks. Unfractionated whole blood served as the source for total RNA extraction. Material: whole blood. The V call is TRBV21-1, the J call TRBJ1-4; whether TRBD1, the table's D call, matches the DNA was not checked. TRBV21-1 is assigned pseudogene status. The TCR sequence derives from a female donor in good health. Some clones in this sample may be carry-over from other donors' samples. CDR3 DNA sequence: TGTGCCAGCAGCAAAAGATCAGGGCGGGATGAAAAACTGTTTTTT. It specifies CASSKRSGRDEKLFF.